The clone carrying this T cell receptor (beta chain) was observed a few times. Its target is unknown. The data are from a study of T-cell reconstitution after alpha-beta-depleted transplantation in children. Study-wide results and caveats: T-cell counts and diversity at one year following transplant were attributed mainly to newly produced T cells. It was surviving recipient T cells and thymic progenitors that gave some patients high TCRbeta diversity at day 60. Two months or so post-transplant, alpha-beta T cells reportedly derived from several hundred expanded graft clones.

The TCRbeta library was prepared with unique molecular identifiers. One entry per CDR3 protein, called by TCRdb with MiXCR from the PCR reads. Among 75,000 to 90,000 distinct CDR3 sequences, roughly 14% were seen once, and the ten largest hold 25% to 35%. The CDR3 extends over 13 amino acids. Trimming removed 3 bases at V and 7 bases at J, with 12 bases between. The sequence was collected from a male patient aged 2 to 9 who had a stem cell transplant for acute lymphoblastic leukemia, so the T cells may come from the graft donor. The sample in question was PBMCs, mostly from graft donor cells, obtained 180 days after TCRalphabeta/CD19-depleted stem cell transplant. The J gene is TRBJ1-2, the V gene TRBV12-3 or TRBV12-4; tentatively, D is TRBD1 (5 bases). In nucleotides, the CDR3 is TGTGCCAGCAGTTTCAAGGGGCGGGGTGGCTACACCTTC. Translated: CASSFKGRGGYTF.